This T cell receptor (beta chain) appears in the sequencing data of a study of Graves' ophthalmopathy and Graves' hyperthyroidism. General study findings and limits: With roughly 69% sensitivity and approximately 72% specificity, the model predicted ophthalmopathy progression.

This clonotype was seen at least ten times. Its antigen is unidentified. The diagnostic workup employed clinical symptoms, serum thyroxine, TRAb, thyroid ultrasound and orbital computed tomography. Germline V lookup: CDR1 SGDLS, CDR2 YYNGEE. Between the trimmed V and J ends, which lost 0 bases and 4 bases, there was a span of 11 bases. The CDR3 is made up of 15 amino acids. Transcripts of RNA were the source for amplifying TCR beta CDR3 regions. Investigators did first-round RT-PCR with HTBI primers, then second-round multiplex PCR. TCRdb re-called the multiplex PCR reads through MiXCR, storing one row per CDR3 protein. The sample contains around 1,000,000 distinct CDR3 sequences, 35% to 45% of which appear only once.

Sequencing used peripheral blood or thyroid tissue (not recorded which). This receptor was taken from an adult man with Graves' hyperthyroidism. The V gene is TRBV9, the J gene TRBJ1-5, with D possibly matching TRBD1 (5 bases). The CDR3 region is CASSVGGGENQPQHF. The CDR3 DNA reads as TGTGCCAGCAGCGTAGGGGGGGGAGAAAATCAGCCCCAGCATTTT. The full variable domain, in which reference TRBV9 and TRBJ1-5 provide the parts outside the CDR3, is DSGVTQTPKHLITATGQRVTLRCSPRSGDLSVYWYQQSLDQGLQFLIQYYNGEERAKGNILERFSAQQFPDLHSELNLSSLELGDSALYFCASSVGGGENQPQHFGDGTRLSIL.